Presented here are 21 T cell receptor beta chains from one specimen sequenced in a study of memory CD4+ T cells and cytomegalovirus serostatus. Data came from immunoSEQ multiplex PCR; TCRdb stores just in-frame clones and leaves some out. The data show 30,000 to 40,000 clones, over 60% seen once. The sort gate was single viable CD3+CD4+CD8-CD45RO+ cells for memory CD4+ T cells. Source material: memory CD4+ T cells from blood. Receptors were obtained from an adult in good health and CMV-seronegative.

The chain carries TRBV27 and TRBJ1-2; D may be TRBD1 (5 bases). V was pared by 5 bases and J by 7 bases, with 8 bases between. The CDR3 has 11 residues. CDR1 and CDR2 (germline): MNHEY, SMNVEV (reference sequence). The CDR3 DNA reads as TGTGCCAGCAGTGCAGGGTTTGGCTACACCTTC. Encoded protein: CASSAGFGYTF.

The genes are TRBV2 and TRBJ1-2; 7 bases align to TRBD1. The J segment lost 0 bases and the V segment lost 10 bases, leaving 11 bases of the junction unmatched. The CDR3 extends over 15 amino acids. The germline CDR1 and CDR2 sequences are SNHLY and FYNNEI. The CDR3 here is CATGRDSRANYGYTF. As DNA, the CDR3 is TGTGCCACCGGGCGGGACAGCCGAGCTAACTATGGCTACACCTTC.

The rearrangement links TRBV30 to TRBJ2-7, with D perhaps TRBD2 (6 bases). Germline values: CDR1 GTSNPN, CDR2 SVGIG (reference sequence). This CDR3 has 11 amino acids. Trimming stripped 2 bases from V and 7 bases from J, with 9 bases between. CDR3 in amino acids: CAWSLGGEQYF. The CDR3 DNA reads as TGTGCCTGGAGTCTCGGAGGGGAGCAGTACTTC.

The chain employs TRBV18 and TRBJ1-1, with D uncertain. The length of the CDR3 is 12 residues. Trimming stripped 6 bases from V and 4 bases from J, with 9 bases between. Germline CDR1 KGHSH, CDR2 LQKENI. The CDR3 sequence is CASSEGGTEAFF. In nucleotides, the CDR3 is TGTGCCAGCTCGGAGGGAGGCACTGAAGCTTTCTTT.

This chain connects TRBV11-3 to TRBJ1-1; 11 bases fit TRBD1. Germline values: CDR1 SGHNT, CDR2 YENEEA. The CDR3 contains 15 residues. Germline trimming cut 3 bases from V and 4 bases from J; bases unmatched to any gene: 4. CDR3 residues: CASSLGQGDFTEAFF. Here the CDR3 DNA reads TGTGCCAGCAGCTTGGGACAGGGGGATTTCACTGAAGCTTTCTTT.

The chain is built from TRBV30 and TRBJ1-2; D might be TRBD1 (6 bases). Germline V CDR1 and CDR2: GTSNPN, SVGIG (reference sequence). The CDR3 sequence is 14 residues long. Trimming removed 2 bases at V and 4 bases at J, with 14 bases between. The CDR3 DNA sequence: TGTGCCTGGAGTCTCTTGGGGGCCGGCTATGGCTACACCTTC. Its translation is CAWSLLGAGYGYTF.

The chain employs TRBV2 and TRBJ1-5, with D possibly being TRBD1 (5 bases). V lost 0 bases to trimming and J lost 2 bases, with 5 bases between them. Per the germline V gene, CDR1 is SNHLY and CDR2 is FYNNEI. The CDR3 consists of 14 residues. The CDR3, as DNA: TGTGCCAGCAGTGAAGCGGGGGGCAATCAGCCCCAGCATTTT. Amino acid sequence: CASSEAGGNQPQHF. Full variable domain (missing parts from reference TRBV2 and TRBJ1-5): EPEVTQTPSHQVTQMGQEVILRCVPISNHLYFYWYRQILGQKVEFLVSFYNNEISEKSEIFDDQFSVERPDGSNFTLKIRSTKLEDSAMYFCASSEAGGNQPQHFGDGTRLSIL.

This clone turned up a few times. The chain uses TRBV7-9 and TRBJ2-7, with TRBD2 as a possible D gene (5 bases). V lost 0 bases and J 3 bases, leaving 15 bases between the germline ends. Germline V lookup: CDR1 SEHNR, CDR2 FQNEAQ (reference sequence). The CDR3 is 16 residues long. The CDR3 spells CASSLAQAAGNYEQYF. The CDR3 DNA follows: TGTGCCAGCAGCTTAGCCCAAGCGGCCGGCAACTACGAGCAGTACTTC.

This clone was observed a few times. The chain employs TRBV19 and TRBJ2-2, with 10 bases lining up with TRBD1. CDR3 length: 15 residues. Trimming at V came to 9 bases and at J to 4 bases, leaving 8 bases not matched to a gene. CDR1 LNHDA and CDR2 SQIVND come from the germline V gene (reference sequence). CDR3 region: CASARGQGSTGELFF. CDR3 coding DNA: TGTGCCAGCGCCCGGGGACAGGGGTCCACCGGGGAGCTGTTTTTT. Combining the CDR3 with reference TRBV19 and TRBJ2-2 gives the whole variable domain DGGITQSPKYLFRKEGQNVTLSCEQNLNHDAMYWYRQDPGQGLRLIYYSQIVNDFQKGDIAEGYSVSREKKESFPLTVTSAQKNPTAFYLCASARGQGSTGELFFGEGSRLTVL.

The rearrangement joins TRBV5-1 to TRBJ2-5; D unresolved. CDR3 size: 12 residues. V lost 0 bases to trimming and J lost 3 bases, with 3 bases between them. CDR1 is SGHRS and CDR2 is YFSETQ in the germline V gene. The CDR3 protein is CASSLEEETQYF. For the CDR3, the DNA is TGCGCCAGCAGCTTGGAAGAAGAGACCCAGTACTTC.

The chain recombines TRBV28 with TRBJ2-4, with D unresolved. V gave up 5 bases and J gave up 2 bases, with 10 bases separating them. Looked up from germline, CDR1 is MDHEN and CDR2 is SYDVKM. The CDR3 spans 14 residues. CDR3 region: CASSPLRPKNIQYF. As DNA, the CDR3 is TGTGCCAGCAGTCCCCTGAGACCCAAAAACATTCAGTACTTC.

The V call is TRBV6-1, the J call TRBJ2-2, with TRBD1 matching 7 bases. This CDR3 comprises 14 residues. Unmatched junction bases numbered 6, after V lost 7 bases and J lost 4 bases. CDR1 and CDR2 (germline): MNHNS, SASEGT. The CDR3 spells CASTGQEITGELFF. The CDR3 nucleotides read TGTGCCAGCACCGGACAGGAGATCACCGGGGAGCTGTTTTTT.

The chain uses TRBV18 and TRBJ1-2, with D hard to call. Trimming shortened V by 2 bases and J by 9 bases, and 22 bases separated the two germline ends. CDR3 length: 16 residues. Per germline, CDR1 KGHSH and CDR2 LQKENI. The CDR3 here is CASSPFSSEVFESYTF. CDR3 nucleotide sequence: TGTGCCAGCTCACCATTCTCTTCGGAGGTTTTTGAGAGCTACACCTTC.

Written as DNA, the CDR3 is TGTGCCAGCCAGCTAACCAACATTGGCGGTGTGTTGTGGGGGGTGGGCAATCAGCCCCAGCATTTT. Protein sequence: CASQLTNIGGVLWGVGNQPQHF. The chain combines TRBV9 with TRBJ1-5; a weak D match, TRBD1 (5 bases). CDR3 length: 22 amino acids. CDR1 and CDR2 from the germline V gene are SGDLS and YYNGEE. Deletions cut 7 bases from V and 2 bases from J, with 37 bases between.

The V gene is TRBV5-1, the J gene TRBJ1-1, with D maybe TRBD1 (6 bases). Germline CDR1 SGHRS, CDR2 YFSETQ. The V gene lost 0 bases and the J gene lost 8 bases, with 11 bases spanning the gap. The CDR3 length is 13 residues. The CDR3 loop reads CASSLEGGREAFF. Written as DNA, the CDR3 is TGCGCCAGCAGCTTGGAAGGGGGTAGGGAAGCTTTCTTT.

CDR3 amino acids: CASSRNTEAFF. The CDR3 DNA is TGTGCCAGCAGCCGGAACACTGAAGCTTTCTTT. This chain uses TRBV25-1 with TRBJ1-1; unclear D gene. Trimming removed 6 bases from V and 1 base from J, with 3 bases in between. Germline V lookup: CDR1 MGHDK, CDR2 SYGVNS. The CDR3 extends over 11 amino acids.

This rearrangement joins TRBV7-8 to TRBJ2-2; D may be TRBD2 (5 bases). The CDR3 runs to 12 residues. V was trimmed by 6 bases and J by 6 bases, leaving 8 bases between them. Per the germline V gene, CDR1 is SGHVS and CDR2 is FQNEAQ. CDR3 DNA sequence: TGTGCCAGCAGTTGGACTGCCGGGGAGCTGTTTTTT. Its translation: CASSWTAGELFF.

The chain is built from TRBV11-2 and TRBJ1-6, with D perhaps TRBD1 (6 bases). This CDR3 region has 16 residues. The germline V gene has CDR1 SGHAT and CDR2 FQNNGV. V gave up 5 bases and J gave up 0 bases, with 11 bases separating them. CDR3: CASSPMTGSYNSPLHF. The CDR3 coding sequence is TGTGCCAGCAGCCCCATGACAGGCTCCTATAATTCACCCCTCCACTTT.

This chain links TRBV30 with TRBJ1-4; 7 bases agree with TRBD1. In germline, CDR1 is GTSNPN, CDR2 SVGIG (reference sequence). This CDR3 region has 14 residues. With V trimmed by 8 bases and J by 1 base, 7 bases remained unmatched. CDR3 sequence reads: CARGQGGTNEKLFF. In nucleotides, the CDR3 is TGTGCCAGGGGGCAGGGAGGAACTAATGAAAAACTGTTTTTT.

The CDR3 bases are TGTGCCAGCAGTGAAGGGCTGGGACAGGGGTCCGGGGAGCTGTTTTTT. Protein product: CASSEGLGQGSGELFF. The chain carries TRBV2 and TRBJ2-2, with 10 bases matching TRBD1. Per germline, CDR1 SNHLY and CDR2 FYNNEI. The CDR3 sequence is 16 residues long. Trimming at V came to 1 base and at J to 6 bases, leaving 5 bases not matched to a gene.

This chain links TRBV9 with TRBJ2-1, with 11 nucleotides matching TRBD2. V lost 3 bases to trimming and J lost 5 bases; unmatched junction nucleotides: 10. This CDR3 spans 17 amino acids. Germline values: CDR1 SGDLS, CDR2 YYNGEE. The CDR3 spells CASSARQRLAGNNEQFF. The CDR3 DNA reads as TGTGCCAGCAGCGCTCGCCAAAGACTAGCGGGGAACAATGAGCAGTTCTTC.